These 23 T cell receptor beta chains originate from one sample sequenced in a study of T cell changes during pregnancy in multiple sclerosis. Profiling relied on immunoSEQ multiplex PCR, and the TCRdb table lists in-frame clones only, not all of them. The data show some 40,000 clones, 89% seen once. The starting material was CD4+ T cells from peripheral blood mononuclear cells, obtained in the first trimester of pregnancy. The receptors were gathered from a female donor with multiple sclerosis, enrolled in a pregnancy study.

This rearrangement joins TRBV2 to TRBJ1-1; 9 bases match TRBD1. The junction had 6 bases not matched to a gene; V was cut back by 9 bases and J by 4 bases. Looked up from germline, CDR1 is SNHLY and CDR2 is FYNNEI. The CDR3 totals 13 residues. CDR3 in amino acids: CARRDRDVTEAFF. The CDR3 DNA sequence: TGTGCCAGGAGGGACAGGGATGTCACTGAAGCTTTCTTT.

The CDR3 DNA reads as TGTGCCAGCAGCGAACGCCGGGGAGGAGGTTGGAATCAGCCCCAGCATTTT. Residues: CASSERRGGGWNQPQHF. The chain employs TRBV7-8 and TRBJ1-5; D remains ambiguous. The CDR3 extends over 17 amino acids. Trimming pared 5 bases from V and 4 bases from J, leaving 21 bases between. Per germline, CDR1 SGHVS and CDR2 FQNEAQ.

The chain joins TRBV7-3 to TRBJ1-1, with 9 bases matching TRBD1. This CDR3 is 13 amino acids long. V was pared by 8 bases and J by 1 base, with 2 bases of the junction left unmatched. Germline V gives CDR1 SGHTA, CDR2 FQGTGA. CDR3 amino acids: CASGQGPNTEAFF. The CDR3 nucleotides are TGTGCCAGCGGACAGGGGCCGAACACTGAAGCTTTCTTT.

V and J are TRBV18 and TRBJ2-2; 9 nucleotides line up with TRBD2. The J segment lost 8 bases and the V segment lost 3 bases, leaving 10 bases of the junction unmatched. Germline lookup yields CDR1 KGHSH and CDR2 LQKENI. This CDR3 is 16 amino acids long. For the CDR3, the DNA is TGTGCCAGCTCACCCCCACGTGTTAGCGGGAGAGGGGAGCTGTTTTTT. This gives the protein CASSPPRVSGRGELFF.

This clone was recorded only once. The rearrangement joins TRBV30 to TRBJ2-2; 9 bases line up with TRBD1. The V gene end was trimmed by 0 bases and the J gene end by 6 bases; junction bases not matched to a gene: 2. Per the germline V gene, CDR1 is GTSNPN and CDR2 is SVGIG (reference sequence). The CDR3 has 14 amino acids. The CDR3 DNA is TGTGCCTGGAGTGTGACAGGGGGGGCCGGGGAGCTGTTTTTT. Its translation: CAWSVTGGAGELFF. The whole variable domain, remainder taken from reference TRBV30 and TRBJ2-2, is SQTIHQWPATLVQPVGSPLSLECTVEGTSNPNLYWYRQAAGRGLQLLFYSVGIGQISSEVPQNLSASRPQDRQFILSSKKLLLSDSGFYLCAWSVTGGAGELFFGEGSRLTVL.

In this sample, this clone turned up once. The gene calls are TRBV5-6 and TRBJ2-1; 8 nucleotides match TRBD2. There are 16 residues in the CDR3. Germline V CDR1 and CDR2: SGHDT, YYEEEE. The J segment lost 2 bases and the V segment lost 0 bases, leaving 4 bases of the junction unmatched. This CDR3 reads CASSLVALAAYNEQFF. Written as DNA, the CDR3 is TGTGCCAGCAGCTTGGTGGCACTAGCGGCCTACAATGAGCAGTTCTTC. Drawing the rest from reference TRBV5-6 and TRBJ2-1, the complete variable domain is DAGVTQSPTHLIKTRGQQVTLRCSPKSGHDTVSWYQQALGQGPQFIFQYYEEEERQRGNFPDRFSGHQFPNYSSELNVNALLLGDSALYLCASSLVALAAYNEQFFGPGTRLTVL.

The chain is built from TRBV9 and TRBJ2-5, with 12 bases lining up with TRBD2. The V segment lost 6 bases and the J segment 5 bases; nucleotides outside the gene matches: 11. From germline, CDR1 is SGDLS and CDR2 YYNGEE. The CDR3 is 16 residues long. CDR3 loop: CASTSGLAGGQETQYF. For the CDR3, the DNA is TGTGCCAGCACCTCAGGGCTAGCGGGGGGGCAGGAGACCCAGTACTTC. The whole variable domain, filled in from reference TRBV9 and TRBJ2-5, reads DSGVTQTPKHLITATGQRVTLRCSPRSGDLSVYWYQQSLDQGLQFLIQYYNGEERAKGNILERFSAQQFPDLHSELNLSSLELGDSALYFCASTSGLAGGQETQYFGPGTRLLVL.

This chain joins TRBV7-3 and TRBJ2-5, with 7 bases matching TRBD2. Germline assignment: CDR1 SGHTA and CDR2 FQGTGA. The junction had 2 bases not matched to a gene; V was cut back by 3 bases and J by 4 bases. The CDR3 sequence is 13 residues long. The DNA for the CDR3 is TGTGCCAGCAGCTTGGGGGGGGGAGAGACCCAGTACTTC. Protein sequence: CASSLGGGETQYF.

This clone showed up just a few times. The chain carries TRBV6-1 and TRBJ2-5; 10 bases agree with TRBD1. V lost 2 bases, J lost 6 bases, and 12 bases stayed unmatched. The germline V gene encodes CDR1 MNHNS and CDR2 SASEGT. The CDR3 contains 17 residues. Here the CDR3 reads CASSEWSGTGVVKTQYF. The CDR3 coding sequence is TGTGCCAGCAGTGAATGGTCCGGGACAGGGGTTGTGAAGACCCAGTACTTC.

The chain joins TRBV19 to TRBJ1-1; TRBD1 might be the D (5 bases). V dropped 4 bases and J dropped 1 base, with 10 bases sitting between them. The CDR3 has 14 residues. In germline, CDR1 is LNHDA, CDR2 SQIVND (reference sequence). The CDR3 bases are TGTGCCAGTAGTAAGCATCAGGGGAACACTGAAGCTTTCTTT. Its translation: CASSKHQGNTEAFF. Combining the CDR3 with reference TRBV19 and TRBJ1-1 gives the whole variable domain DGGITQSPKYLFRKEGQNVTLSCEQNLNHDAMYWYRQDPGQGLRLIYYSQIVNDFQKGDIAEGYSVSREKKESFPLTVTSAQKNPTAFYLCASSKHQGNTEAFFGQGTRLTVV.

The chain links TRBV11-3 to TRBJ2-5; tentative D call: TRBD1 (5 bases). V lost 4 bases and J 0 bases, leaving 9 bases between the germline ends. The CDR3 is made up of 14 amino acids. Germline CDR1 is SGHNT and CDR2 is YENEEA. The CDR3 spells CASSSPGNQETQYF. CDR3 sequence (DNA): TGTGCCAGCAGCTCGCCAGGGAACCAAGAGACCCAGTACTTC.

The rearrangement joins TRBV5-1 to TRBJ2-7; TRBD1 agrees at 10 bases. Germline CDR1 is SGHRS and CDR2 is YFSETQ. The CDR3 consists of 16 residues. The J segment lost 6 bases and the V segment lost 1 base, leaving 10 bases of the junction unmatched. Here the CDR3 DNA reads TGCGCCAGCAGCTTGTCTGCCGGACAGGGGGTAGGCGAGCAGTACTTC. Its protein is CASSLSAGQGVGEQYF.

The chain links TRBV27 to TRBJ2-1; 9 bases are a match to TRBD1. This CDR3 comprises 15 residues. The germline V gene has CDR1 MNHEY and CDR2 SMNVEV (reference sequence). Trimming at V came to 4 bases and at J to 1 base, leaving 2 bases not matched to a gene. DNA for the CDR3: TGTGCCAGCAGTTCGGACAGGGGTTCCTACAATGAGCAGTTCTTC. This gives the protein CASSSDRGSYNEQFF.

CDR3: CAWGLTGNTEAFF. CDR3 in DNA: TGTGCCTGGGGCCTGACAGGGAACACTGAAGCTTTCTTT. The chain joins TRBV30 to TRBJ1-1, with a weak D call TRBD1 (6 bases). V lost 5 bases and J 1 base, leaving 11 bases between the germline ends. This CDR3 contains 13 residues. CDR1 is GTSNPN, CDR2 SVGIG, per germline (reference sequence).

Here the CDR3 reads CASSSPLYGGGHYNEQFF. The CDR3 coding sequence is TGTGCCAGCAGTTCCCCCCTTTATGGCGGGGGCCACTACAATGAGCAGTTCTTC. The chain employs TRBV27 and TRBJ2-1; a weak D match, TRBD2 (7 bases). The CDR3 is 18 residues long. The V gene's germline CDR1 is MNHEY and CDR2 SMNVEV (reference sequence). V was cut by 4 bases and J by 3 bases, with 22 bases left in between.

Written as DNA, the CDR3 is TGTGCCAGCTCACGGGACTTCAATCAGCCCCAGCATTTT. It is translated as CASSRDFNQPQHF. V is TRBV18 and J is TRBJ1-5, with a possible D match to TRBD1 (5 bases). The CDR3 is 13 residues long. Germline lookup yields CDR1 KGHSH and CDR2 LQKENI. V gave up 4 bases and J gave up 3 bases, with 7 bases separating them.

This chain connects TRBV9 to TRBJ2-3; D call uncertain. CDR1 and CDR2 (germline): SGDLS, YYNGEE. V lost 3 bases to trimming and J lost 6 bases, with 11 bases between them. The CDR3 sequence is 13 residues long. CDR3 loop: CASSGRQWDTQYF. In DNA, the CDR3 is TGTGCCAGCAGCGGCCGACAATGGGATACGCAGTATTTT.

This chain uses TRBV6-1 with TRBJ1-4; D possibly corresponds to TRBD1 (5 bases). Trimming shortened V by 4 bases and J by 7 bases, and 19 bases separated the two germline ends. The CDR3 spans 16 residues. CDR1 and CDR2 from the germline V gene are MNHNS and SASEGT. CDR3: CASSAPSQGWREKLFF. The CDR3 DNA is TGTGCCAGCAGTGCACCGTCGCAGGGTTGGCGTGAAAAACTGTTTTTT.

This chain joins TRBV4-2 and TRBJ2-2, with D tentatively TRBD2 (6 bases). The CDR3 loop spans 16 amino acids. Germline V CDR1 and CDR2: LGHNA, YNFKEQ. The V and J ends lost 3 bases and 1 base respectively, with 12 bases between them. The CDR3 DNA reads TGTGCCAGCAGCCAGATGGGCGGGAAGAACACCGGGGAGCTGTTTTTT. This sequence encodes CASSQMGGKNTGELFF.

V and J are TRBV19 and TRBJ1-2; D is uncertain. V shed 5 bases and J shed 4 bases, with 14 bases lying between them. The CDR3 runs 14 residues. CDR1 is LNHDA, CDR2 SQIVND, per germline (reference sequence). The DNA of the CDR3 is TGTGCCAGTAGTCCAGGCACAGTTTTCTATGGCTACACCTTC. Encoded protein: CASSPGTVFYGYTF.

The chain is built from TRBV6-5 and TRBJ1-4; unclear D gene. In germline, CDR1 is MNHEY, CDR2 SVGAGI. The ends were cut back, 8 bases at V and 10 bases at J, with 14 bases in the middle. The CDR3 spans 12 residues. The CDR3 protein is CASSDSRGKLFF. Here the CDR3 DNA reads TGTGCCAGCTCCGATTCTCGGGGAAAACTGTTTTTT.

The chain employs TRBV10-2 and TRBJ2-7, with 10 positions matching TRBD1. V gave up 5 bases and J gave up 1 base; unmatched junction bases: 8. Germline CDR1 and CDR2: WSHSY and SAAADI. The CDR3 length is 16 residues. CDR3 in DNA: TGCGCCAGCAGTCCCCTTGGGACAGGGGATTCCTACGAGCAGTACTTC. Its protein is CASSPLGTGDSYEQYF.

The J gene is TRBJ2-1, the V gene TRBV5-1; D gene ambiguous. The V gene's germline CDR1 is SGHRS and CDR2 YFSETQ. The CDR3 covers 13 residues. With 4 bases removed from V and 4 bases from J, the gap between germline ends came to 9 bases. CDR3 in amino acids: CASSPQVYNEQFF. For the CDR3, the DNA is TGCGCCAGCAGCCCTCAGGTTTACAATGAGCAGTTCTTC.